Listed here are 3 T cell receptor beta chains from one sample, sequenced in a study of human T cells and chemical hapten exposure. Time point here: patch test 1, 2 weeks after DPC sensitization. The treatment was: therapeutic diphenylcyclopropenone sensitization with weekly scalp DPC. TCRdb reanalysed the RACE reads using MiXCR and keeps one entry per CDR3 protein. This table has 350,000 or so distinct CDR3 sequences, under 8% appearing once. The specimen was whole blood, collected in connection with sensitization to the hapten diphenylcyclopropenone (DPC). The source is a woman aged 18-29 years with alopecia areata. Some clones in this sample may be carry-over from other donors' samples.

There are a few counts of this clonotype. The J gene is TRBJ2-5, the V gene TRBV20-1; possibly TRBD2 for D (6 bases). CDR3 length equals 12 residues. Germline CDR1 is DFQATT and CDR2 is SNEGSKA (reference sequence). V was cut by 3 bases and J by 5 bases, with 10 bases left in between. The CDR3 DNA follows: TGCAGTGCTAGTACTAGCTCTGAGACCCAGTACTTC. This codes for CSASTSSETQYF.

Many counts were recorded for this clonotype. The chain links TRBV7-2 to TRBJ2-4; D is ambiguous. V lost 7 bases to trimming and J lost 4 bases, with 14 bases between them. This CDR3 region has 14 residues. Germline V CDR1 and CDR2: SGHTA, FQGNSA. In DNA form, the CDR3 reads TGTGCCAGCACCTCCGTCGACAAGAAAAACATTCAGTACTTC. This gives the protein CASTSVDKKNIQYF.

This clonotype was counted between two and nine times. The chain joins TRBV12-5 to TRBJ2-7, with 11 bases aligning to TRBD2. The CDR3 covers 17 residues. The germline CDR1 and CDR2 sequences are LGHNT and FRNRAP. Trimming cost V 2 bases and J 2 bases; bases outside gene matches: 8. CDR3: CASGLWASGGLAYEQYF. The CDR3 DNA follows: TGTGCTAGTGGTTTGTGGGCTAGCGGGGGGTTAGCCTACGAGCAGTACTTC.